This T cell receptor (beta chain) was observed in a study of CD8 T cells in ankylosing spondylitis. TCRdb fed the 5' RACE reads into MiXCR, producing one record per CDR3 protein. The repertoire consists of 30,000 to 40,000 distinct CDR3 sequences, with 9% to 12% occurring once and the leading ten covering 16%. The CDR3 runs 13 residues. V lost 6 bases and J lost 8; bases outside the gene matches: 9. The TCR sequence derives from a male donor with ankylosing spondylitis or in good health (not recorded which). Sequencing input: blood, either unsorted or a sorted T cell fraction (not recorded which). The chain has TRBV12-3 or TRBV12-4 and TRBJ1-1, with 7 bases that match TRBD1. The chain's CDR3 is CASSPDRTLEAFF. In DNA form, the CDR3 reads TGTGCCAGCAGCCCGGACAGGACCTTGGAAGCTTTCTTT.